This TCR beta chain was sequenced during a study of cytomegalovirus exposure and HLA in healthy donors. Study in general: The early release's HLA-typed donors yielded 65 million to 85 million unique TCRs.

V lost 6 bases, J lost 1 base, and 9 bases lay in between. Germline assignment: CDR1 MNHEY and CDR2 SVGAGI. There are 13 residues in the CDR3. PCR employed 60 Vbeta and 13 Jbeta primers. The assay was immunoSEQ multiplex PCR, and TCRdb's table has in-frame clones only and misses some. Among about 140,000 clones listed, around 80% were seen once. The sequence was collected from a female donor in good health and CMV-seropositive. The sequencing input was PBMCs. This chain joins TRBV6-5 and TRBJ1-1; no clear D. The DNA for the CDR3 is TGTGCCAGCAGCCGATACAGGAACACTGAAGCTTTCTTT. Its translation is CASSRYRNTEAFF.